Each of the 26 T cell receptor beta chains below was sequenced from the same sample in a study of PD-L1 blockade in urothelial cancer. Time point: peripheral blood 6 weeks after treatment start. The assay was immunoSEQ multiplex PCR, and TCRdb's table has in-frame clones only and misses some. This repertoire shows about 130,000 clones, around 86% found once; its top ten account for about 2.4%. Sample: PBMCs, taken around atezolizumab (anti-PD-L1) treatment. The receptors originated from a man aged 50-60 years with urothelial cancer.

The J gene is TRBJ2-2, the V gene TRBV7-2; D is unresolved. Between the trimmed V and J ends, which lost 3 bases and 4 bases, there was a span of 3 bases. The CDR3 contains 12 residues. Germline lookup yields CDR1 SGHTA and CDR2 FQGNSA. Written as DNA, the CDR3 is TGTGCCAGCAGCTTCTCCACCGGGGAGCTGTTTTTT. Residues: CASSFSTGELFF.

The table lists this clone with a count of one. This chain joins TRBV2 and TRBJ1-1; D perhaps matches TRBD1 (6 bases). V lost 8 bases, J lost 5 bases, and 12 bases lay in between. The CDR3 has 12 residues. Germline V CDR1 and CDR2: SNHLY, FYNNEI. The DNA of the CDR3 is TGTGCCAGCCGGGGGGCGAAAACTGAAGCTTTCTTT. Translated: CASRGAKTEAFF. Looking up the rest from reference TRBV2 and TRBJ1-1 gives the full variable domain: EPEVTQTPSHQVTQMGQEVILRCVPISNHLYFYWYRQILGQKVEFLVSFYNNEISEKSEIFDDQFSVERPDGSNFTLKIRSTKLEDSAMYFCASRGAKTEAFFGQGTRLTVV.

The chain links TRBV11-2 to TRBJ2-5; tentatively, D is TRBD1 (6 bases). The CDR3 has 15 amino acids. V lost 2 bases and J 4 bases, leaving 14 bases between the germline ends. Germline V gene sequence: CDR1 SGHAT, CDR2 FQNNGV. CDR3 in DNA: TGTGCCAGCAGCTTAATCTTGGGGGCTGGAGAGACCCAGTACTTC. It encodes CASSLILGAGETQYF.

This clone was seen a handful of times. V and J are TRBV7-3 and TRBJ2-2, with 7 bases matching TRBD1. This CDR3 contains 14 residues. CDR1 SGHTA and CDR2 FQGTGA come from the germline V gene. Trimming removed 4 bases from V and 6 bases from J; junction bases left unmatched: 5. The CDR3 protein is CASSSYQGAGELFF. The DNA for the CDR3 is TGTGCCAGCAGCTCTTACCAGGGGGCCGGGGAGCTGTTTTTT.

V gene TRBV2 combines with J gene TRBJ2-7; 7 nucleotides align to TRBD1. After removal of 7 bases from V and 10 bases from J, the junction contained 10 bases not matched to a gene. CDR3 size: 12 residues. Germline V gene data show CDR1 as SNHLY and CDR2 as FYNNEI. CDR3 region: CASTRGSEAQYF. The CDR3 bases are TGTGCCAGCACCAGGGGGAGTGAGGCTCAGTACTTC.

This chain links TRBV5-1 with TRBJ2-4; D gene unclear. The CDR3 contains 14 residues. Looked up from germline, CDR1 is SGHRS and CDR2 is YFSETQ. V gave up 2 bases and J gave up 6 bases, with 12 bases separating them. The CDR3 nucleotides read TGCGCCAGCAGCTTACCCACAAGTGGAAACATTCAGTACTTC. This sequence encodes CASSLPTSGNIQYF.

V usage is TRBV4-1 and J usage is TRBJ1-1, with a possible D match to TRBD1 (5 bases). V lost 1 base to trimming and J lost 4 bases, with 7 bases between them. Germline V CDR1 and CDR2: MGHRA, YSYEKL. The CDR3 is 13 residues long. CDR3 sequence: CASSQGQGTEAFF. The DNA of the CDR3 is TGCGCCAGCAGCCAAGGGCAGGGCACTGAAGCTTTCTTT.

J is TRBJ2-1 and V is TRBV7-3; TRBD2 aligns across 10 bases. The V gene's germline CDR1 is SGHTA and CDR2 FQGTGA. The V and J ends lost 4 bases and 6 bases, in that order; junction bases with no gene match: 6. CDR3 length: 15 residues. The CDR3 reads CASSSNSGRFNEQFF. CDR3 DNA: TGTGCCAGCAGCTCCAATAGCGGGAGGTTCAATGAGCAGTTCTTC.

V and J are TRBV29-1 and TRBJ2-1; D perhaps matches TRBD1 (6 bases). The V gene's germline CDR1 is SQVTM and CDR2 ANQGSEA. This CDR3 has 13 residues. The V gene lost 5 bases and the J gene lost 7 bases, with 15 bases spanning the gap. CDR3 coding DNA: TGCAGCGTTAGGGGGACCCTTGGGAATGAGCAGTTCTTC. This gives the protein CSVRGTLGNEQFF.

This chain connects TRBV6-6 to TRBJ1-3; D gene ambiguous. Trimming pared 6 bases from V and 0 bases from J, leaving 3 bases between. CDR3 length equals 12 residues. The V gene's germline CDR1 is MNHNY and CDR2 SVGAGI (reference sequence). The DNA for the CDR3 is TGTGCCAGCAGCCGCTCTGGAAACACCATATATTTT. The encoded protein is CASSRSGNTIYF.

The chain employs TRBV5-1 and TRBJ1-1; perhaps TRBD1 as D (6 bases). The germline V gene has CDR1 SGHRS and CDR2 YFSETQ. The CDR3 has 15 residues. Trimming left V 7 bases short and J 2 bases short, with 18 bases between. The CDR3 here is CASGNRAGDNTEAFF. The CDR3 coding sequence is TGCGCCAGCGGAAACAGGGCGGGGGATAACACTGAAGCTTTCTTT.

CDR3 DNA: TGTGCCAGCAGTGCCCCGGGACAGGGGATTCCCCATAGCAATCAGCCCCAGCATTTT. It codes for CASSAPGQGIPHSNQPQHF. The chain employs TRBV2 and TRBJ1-5, with TRBD1 matching 10 bases. The V gene end was trimmed by 4 bases and the J gene end by 0 bases; junction bases not matched to a gene: 12. Germline values: CDR1 SNHLY, CDR2 FYNNEI. The length of the CDR3 is 19 residues. Drawing the rest from reference TRBV2 and TRBJ1-5, the complete variable domain is EPEVTQTPSHQVTQMGQEVILRCVPISNHLYFYWYRQILGQKVEFLVSFYNNEISEKSEIFDDQFSVERPDGSNFTLKIRSTKLEDSAMYFCASSAPGQGIPHSNQPQHFGDGTRLSIL.

The chain is built from TRBV7-9 and TRBJ2-1; TRBD2 aligns across 7 bases. This CDR3 region has 15 residues. Germline CDR1 reads SEHNR; CDR2 reads FQNEAQ (reference sequence). V lost 0 bases, J lost 7 bases, and 6 bases stayed unmatched. CDR3 protein: CASSLAGGPTNEQFF. DNA of the CDR3: TGTGCCAGCAGCTTAGCGGGAGGGCCCACGAATGAGCAGTTCTTC.

The rearrangement joins TRBV9 to TRBJ1-4; D ambiguous. Germline values: CDR1 SGDLS, CDR2 YYNGEE. The CDR3 spans 14 residues. V was shortened by 3 bases and J by 7 bases, with 13 bases between the two germline ends. CDR3 residues: CASSEGREVEKLFF. The CDR3 DNA is TGTGCCAGCAGCGAGGGTAGGGAGGTTGAAAAACTGTTTTTT.

The chain joins TRBV5-4 to TRBJ2-7, with TRBD1 identical over 10 bases. This CDR3 is built from 14 residues. The junction had 2 bases not matched to a gene; V was cut back by 0 bases and J by 5 bases. The germline V gene has CDR1 SGHNT and CDR2 YYREEE (reference sequence). DNA of the CDR3: TGTGCCAGCAGCTTGGGACAGGGGGCCAACGAGCAGTACTTC. Translation: CASSLGQGANEQYF. Supplemented by reference TRBV5-4 and TRBJ2-7, the full variable domain reads ETGVTQSPTHLIKTRGQQVTLRCSSQSGHNTVSWYQQALGQGPQFIFQYYREEENGRGNFPPRFSGLQFPNYSSELNVNALELDDSALYLCASSLGQGANEQYFGPGTRLTVT.

The count of this clone is one. This chain connects TRBV6-4 to TRBJ2-1, with 7 bases that match TRBD1. CDR3 size: 16 residues. Looked up from germline, CDR1 is MRHNA and CDR2 is SNTAGT. V dropped 3 bases and J dropped 6; count of bases not matched to a gene: 11. The CDR3 loop reads CASSEYIGGQRNEQFF. The CDR3 DNA reads TGTGCCAGCAGTGAGTATATAGGGGGACAGCGCAATGAGCAGTTCTTC.

This clone was counted between two and nine times. The sample holds other DNA sequences that translate to the same CDR3. The V call is TRBV5-6, the J call TRBJ1-1; D gene uncertain. This CDR3 is built from 14 residues. Trimming pared 0 bases from V and 4 bases from J, leaving 10 bases between. Germline CDR1 reads SGHDT; CDR2 reads YYEEEE. The CDR3 sequence: CASSLVPTGTEAFF. The DNA of the CDR3 is TGTGCCAGCAGCTTGGTCCCGACTGGCACTGAAGCTTTCTTT.

The rearrangement uses TRBV10-3 and TRBJ1-1; D remains unclear. The CDR3 runs 17 residues. V was pared by 0 bases and J by 0 bases, with 14 bases between. Looked up from germline, CDR1 is ENHRY and CDR2 is SYGVKD. The CDR3 here is CAISESTRQTMNTEAFF. The CDR3 nucleotides read TGTGCCATCAGTGAGTCGACTCGGCAGACCATGAACACTGAAGCTTTCTTT.

The gene calls are TRBV2 and TRBJ1-6; D is unclear. The V and J ends lost 3 bases and 8 bases respectively, with 8 bases between them. Germline V gene data show CDR1 as SNHLY and CDR2 as FYNNEI. The CDR3 has 13 residues. The CDR3 loop is CASSDLRDSPLHF. DNA for the CDR3: TGTGCCAGCAGTGATCTCCGAGATTCACCCCTCCACTTT.

This sequence joins TRBV6-5 and TRBJ2-1, with TRBD2 as a possible D gene (5 bases). The CDR3 extends over 14 amino acids. V lost 5 bases and J lost 2, with 10 bases in between. Germline V gene lookup returns CDR1 MNHEY and CDR2 SVGAGI. The DNA of the CDR3 is TGTGCCAGCAGTCGGACTTCTACCTACAATGAGCAGTTCTTC. Translating gives CASSRTSTYNEQFF.

This clone came up a few times. The chain combines TRBV19 with TRBJ2-2; 9 nucleotides line up with TRBD2. V was pared by 7 bases and J by 2 bases, with 5 bases of the junction left unmatched. Germline assignment: CDR1 LNHDA and CDR2 SQIVND (reference sequence). This CDR3 has 15 amino acids. The CDR3 DNA sequence: TGTGCCAGTATTCGTAGCGGGAGAAACACCGGGGAGCTGTTTTTT. Its translation: CASIRSGRNTGELFF.

This clone was observed once. This chain connects TRBV11-2 to TRBJ2-1; 10 bases map to TRBD2. Per germline, CDR1 SGHAT and CDR2 FQNNGV. V was clipped by 5 bases and J by 8 bases; unmatched bases: 9. This CDR3 comprises 15 residues. The DNA for the CDR3 is TGTGCCAGCAGCAGTACGGCTAGCGGGAGCCATGAGCAGTTCTTC. It yields the protein CASSSTASGSHEQFF.

The V call is TRBV5-1, the J call TRBJ1-2; 9 positions agree with TRBD1. The length of the CDR3 is 15 residues. The germline CDR1 and CDR2 sequences are SGHRS and YFSETQ. The V and J ends lost 3 bases and 7 bases, in that order; junction bases with no gene match: 10. For the CDR3, the DNA is TGCGCCAGCAGCTCGGCCACAGGGGGCGCGAGTGGCTACACCTTC. It translates to CASSSATGGASGYTF.

Only a few counts were recorded for this clone. V gene TRBV11-2 combines with J gene TRBJ1-6; 7 bases are a match to TRBD1. This CDR3 region has 15 residues. V lost 6 bases, J lost 4 bases, and 6 bases stayed unmatched. The V gene's germline CDR1 is SGHAT and CDR2 FQNNGV. CDR3 sequence (DNA): TGTGCCAGCAGACCCGGGACAGCGTATAATTCACCCCTCCACTTT. This sequence encodes CASRPGTAYNSPLHF. The full variable domain, rest sourced from reference TRBV11-2 and TRBJ1-6, is EAGVAQSPRYKIIEKRQSVAFWCNPISGHATLYWYQQILGQGPKLLIQFQNNGVVDDSQLPKDRFSAERLKGVDSTLKIQPAKLEDSAVYLCASRPGTAYNSPLHFGNGTRLTVT.

The rearrangement uses TRBV28 and TRBJ1-1; D gene unclear. The V end was cut by 2 bases, the J end by 4 bases, with 11 bases between. The CDR3 runs to 14 residues. Germline V gene sequence: CDR1 MDHEN, CDR2 SYDVKM. The CDR3 region is CASSLAQISTEAFF. CDR3 DNA sequence: TGTGCCAGCAGTTTAGCCCAAATCAGCACTGAAGCTTTCTTT.

V is TRBV28 and J is TRBJ1-1, with 7 bases that match TRBD1. From germline, CDR1 is MDHEN and CDR2 SYDVKM. The CDR3 sequence is 15 residues long. The ends lost 7 bases at V and 1 base at J; junction bases unmatched: 9. The CDR3 nucleotides read TGTGCCAGCAACACAAACAGGGGCGGGAACACTGAAGCTTTCTTT. This gives the protein CASNTNRGGNTEAFF. Combining the CDR3 with reference TRBV28 and TRBJ1-1 gives the whole variable domain DVKVTQSSRYLVKRTGEKVFLECVQDMDHENMFWYRQDPGLGLRLIYFSYDVKMKEKGDIPEGYSVSREKKERFSLILESASTNQTSMYLCASNTNRGGNTEAFFGQGTRLTVV.